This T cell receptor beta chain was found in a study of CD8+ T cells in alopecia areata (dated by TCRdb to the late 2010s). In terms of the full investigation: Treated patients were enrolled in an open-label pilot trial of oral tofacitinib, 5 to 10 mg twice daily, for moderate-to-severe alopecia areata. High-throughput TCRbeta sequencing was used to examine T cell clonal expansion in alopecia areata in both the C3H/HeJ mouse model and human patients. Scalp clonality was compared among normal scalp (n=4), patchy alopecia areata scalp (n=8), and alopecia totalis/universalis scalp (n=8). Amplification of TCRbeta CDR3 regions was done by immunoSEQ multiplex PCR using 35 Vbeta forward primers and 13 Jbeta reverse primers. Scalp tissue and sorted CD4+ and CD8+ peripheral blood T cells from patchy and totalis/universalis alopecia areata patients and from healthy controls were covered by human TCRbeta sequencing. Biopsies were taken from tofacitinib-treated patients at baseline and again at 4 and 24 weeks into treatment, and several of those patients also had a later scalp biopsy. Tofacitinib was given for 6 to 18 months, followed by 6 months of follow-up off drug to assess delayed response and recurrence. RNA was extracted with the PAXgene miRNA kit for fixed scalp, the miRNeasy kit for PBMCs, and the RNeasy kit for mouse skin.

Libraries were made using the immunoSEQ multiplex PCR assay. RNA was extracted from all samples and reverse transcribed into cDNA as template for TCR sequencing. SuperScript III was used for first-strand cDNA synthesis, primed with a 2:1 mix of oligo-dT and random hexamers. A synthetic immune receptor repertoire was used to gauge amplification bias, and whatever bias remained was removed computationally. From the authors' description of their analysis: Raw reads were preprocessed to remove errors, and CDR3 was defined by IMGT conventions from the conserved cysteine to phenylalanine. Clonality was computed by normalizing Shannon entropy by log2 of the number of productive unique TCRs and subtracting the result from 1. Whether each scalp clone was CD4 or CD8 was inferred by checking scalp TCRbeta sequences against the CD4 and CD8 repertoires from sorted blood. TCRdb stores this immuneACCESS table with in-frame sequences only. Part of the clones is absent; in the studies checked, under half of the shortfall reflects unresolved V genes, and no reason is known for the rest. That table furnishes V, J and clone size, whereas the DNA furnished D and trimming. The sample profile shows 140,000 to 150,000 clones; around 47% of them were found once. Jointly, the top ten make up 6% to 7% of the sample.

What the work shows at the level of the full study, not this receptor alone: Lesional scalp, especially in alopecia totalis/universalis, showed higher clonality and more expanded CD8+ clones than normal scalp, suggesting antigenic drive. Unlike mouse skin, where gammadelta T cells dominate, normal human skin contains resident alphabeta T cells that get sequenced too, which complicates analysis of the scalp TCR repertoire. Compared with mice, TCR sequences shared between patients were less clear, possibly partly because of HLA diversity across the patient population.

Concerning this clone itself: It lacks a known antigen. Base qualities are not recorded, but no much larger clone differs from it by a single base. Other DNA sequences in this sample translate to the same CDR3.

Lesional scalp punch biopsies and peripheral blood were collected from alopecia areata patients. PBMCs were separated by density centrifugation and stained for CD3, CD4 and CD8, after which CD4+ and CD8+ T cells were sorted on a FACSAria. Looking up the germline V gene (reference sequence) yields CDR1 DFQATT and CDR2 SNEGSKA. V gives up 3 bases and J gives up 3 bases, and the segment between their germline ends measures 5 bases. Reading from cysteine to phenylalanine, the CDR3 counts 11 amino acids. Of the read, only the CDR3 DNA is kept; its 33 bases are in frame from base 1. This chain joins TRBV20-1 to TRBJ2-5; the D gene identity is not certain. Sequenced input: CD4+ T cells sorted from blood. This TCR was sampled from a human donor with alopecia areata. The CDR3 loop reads CSASREETQYF. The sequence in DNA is TGCAGTGCTAGTAGAGAAGAGACCCAGTACTTC.